The 32 T cell receptor beta chains below come from one sample, sequenced in a study of OX40 agonist ivuxolimab in advanced cancers. The table came from immunoSEQ multiplex PCR; TCRdb's copy has only in-frame clones and leaves some out. In the table there are more than 100,000 clones, roughly 93% of which are singletons. The material was CD4+ or CD8+ T cells sorted from blood, obtained in a trial of the OX40 agonist ivuxolimab. Every receptor here comes from an adult with an advanced solid tumor such as melanoma, head and neck, liver or kidney cancer.

This chain uses TRBV30 with TRBJ2-1, with 11 bases matching TRBD2. This CDR3 contains 15 residues. J lost 5 bases, V lost 2 bases, and 5 bases had no gene match. CDR1 GTSNPN and CDR2 SVGIG come from the germline V gene (reference sequence). CDR3 in DNA: TGTGCCTGGAGTCGACTAGCGGGGCCAAACAATGAGCAGTTCTTC. This sequence encodes CAWSRLAGPNNEQFF.

CDR3 in amino acids: CASSLLGRRYGYTF. In DNA, the CDR3 is TGTGCCAGCAGTTTATTGGGACGCCGCTATGGCTACACCTTC. The rearrangement joins TRBV28 to TRBJ1-2, with D possibly being TRBD1 (5 bases). Germline CDR1 is MDHEN and CDR2 is SYDVKM. The CDR3 has 14 residues. Trimming stripped 1 base from V and 4 bases from J, with 10 bases between.

This clone showed up just once. The chain joins TRBV7-9 to TRBJ2-1; 9 bases match TRBD2. Germline CDR1 reads SEHNR; CDR2 reads FQNEAQ (reference sequence). The CDR3 totals 15 residues. Trimming removed 5 bases from V and 2 bases from J; junction bases left unmatched: 4. In DNA form, the CDR3 reads TGTGCCAGCAGCGCGGGAGGGACGGCCTACAATGAGCAGTTCTTC. It encodes CASSAGGTAYNEQFF. The variable domain in full, completed from reference TRBV7-9 and TRBJ2-1, reads DTGVSQNPRHKITKRGQNVTFRCDPISEHNRLYWYRQTLGQGPEFLTYFQNEAQLEKSRLLSDRFSAERPKGSFSTLEIQRTEQGDSAMYLCASSAGGTAYNEQFFGPGTRLTVL.

The V call is TRBV11-2, the J call TRBJ2-2; D not resolved. The CDR3 sequence is 14 residues long. Germline CDR1 and CDR2: SGHAT and FQNNGV. V shed 4 bases and J shed 2 bases, with 8 bases lying between them. CDR3 sequence (DNA): TGTGCCAGCAGCTCCCGGGCTAACACCGGGGAGCTGTTTTTT. Translating gives CASSSRANTGELFF.

CDR3 loop: CATSRDRGPYNEQFF. In DNA form, the CDR3 reads TGTGCCACCAGCAGAGATCGGGGACCTTACAATGAGCAGTTCTTC. V usage is TRBV15 and J usage is TRBJ2-1; D may be TRBD1 or TRBD2 (5 bases each). The CDR3 is made up of 15 amino acids. Germline V gives CDR1 LNHNV, CDR2 YYDKDF (reference sequence). V was pared by 0 bases and J by 4 bases, with 10 bases between.

CDR3 region: CASSPLQQGLHEQYF. For the CDR3, the DNA is TGTGCCAGCTCACCATTACAACAGGGGCTACACGAGCAGTACTTC. The chain combines TRBV18 with TRBJ2-7, with TRBD1 identical over 7 bases. Germline V gives CDR1 KGHSH, CDR2 LQKENI. V trimming: 2 bases; J trimming: 5 bases; junction bases outside the gene matches: 9. This CDR3 spans 15 amino acids. The whole variable domain, filled in from reference TRBV18 and TRBJ2-7, reads NAGVMQNPRHLVRRRGQEARLRCSPMKGHSHVYWYRQLPEEGLKFMVYLQKENIIDESGMPKERFSAEFPKEGPSILRIQQVVRGDSAAYFCASSPLQQGLHEQYFGPGTRLTVT.

The chain joins TRBV28 to TRBJ2-1, with 10 bases matching TRBD2. Germline CDR1 reads MDHEN; CDR2 reads SYDVKM. This CDR3 comprises 16 residues. With V trimmed by 6 bases and J by 3 bases, 8 bases remained unmatched. CDR3 sequence: CASSSRRTSGYNEQFF. DNA of the CDR3: TGTGCCAGCAGCTCCCGTAGGACTAGCGGCTACAATGAGCAGTTCTTC.

The chain joins TRBV9 to TRBJ2-2; D perhaps matches TRBD1 (5 bases). The V gene's germline CDR1 is SGDLS and CDR2 YYNGEE. The CDR3 is 16 amino acids. The germline V and J ends were trimmed by 4 bases and 2 bases, with 15 bases remaining between them. As DNA, the CDR3 is TGTGCCAGCAGCTTGCACCAGGGAACCAACACCGGGGAGCTGTTTTTT. Translation gives CASSLHQGTNTGELFF.

This chain joins TRBV2 and TRBJ2-2; 14 bases align to TRBD2. The germline V gene has CDR1 SNHLY and CDR2 FYNNEI. V lost 4 bases and J lost 6; bases outside the gene matches: 7. CDR3 length: 17 amino acids. This CDR3 reads CASSAERLAGGSGELFF. DNA of the CDR3: TGTGCCAGCAGTGCAGAGAGACTAGCGGGGGGGTCCGGGGAGCTGTTTTTT.

This chain links TRBV27 with TRBJ1-4, with D hard to call. CDR3 length equals 14 residues. The germline V gene has CDR1 MNHEY and CDR2 SMNVEV (reference sequence). V lost 11 bases and J 8 bases, leaving 21 bases between the germline ends. The CDR3 is CASHWEGKGEKLFF. CDR3 DNA: TGTGCCTCCCACTGGGAGGGAAAAGGGGAAAAACTGTTTTTT.

The chain recombines TRBV11-2 with TRBJ2-4; the D gene is possibly TRBD2 (6 bases). The ends were cut back, 6 bases at V and 7 bases at J, with 13 bases in the middle. CDR1 and CDR2 (germline): SGHAT, FQNNGV. The CDR3 is 13 amino acids. The CDR3: CASRPTSANIQYF. The DNA of the CDR3 is TGTGCCAGCAGACCGACTAGTGCGAACATTCAGTACTTC.

In DNA, the CDR3 is TGTGCCAGCAGTGAATATAGGGGCAACCAAGAGACCCAGTACTTC. Translated, it gives CASSEYRGNQETQYF. The V and J genes are TRBV25-1 and TRBJ2-5, with a weak D call TRBD1 (5 bases). Germline CDR1 reads MGHDK; CDR2 reads SYGVNS. Deletions cut 0 bases from V and 0 bases from J, with 8 bases between. The CDR3 has 15 residues.

The chain combines TRBV9 with TRBJ2-7; D is unclear. The CDR3 is 14 amino acids. V was pared by 2 bases and J by 7 bases, with 16 bases between. CDR1 SGDLS and CDR2 YYNGEE come from the germline V gene. The CDR3 coding sequence is TGTGCCAGCAGCGTGTGGCCGGGTTTGGGAGAGCAGTACTTC. It codes for CASSVWPGLGEQYF. Full variable domain (rest looked up from reference TRBV9 and TRBJ2-7): DSGVTQTPKHLITATGQRVTLRCSPRSGDLSVYWYQQSLDQGLQFLIQYYNGEERAKGNILERFSAQQFPDLHSELNLSSLELGDSALYFCASSVWPGLGEQYFGPGTRLTVT.

This rearrangement joins TRBV6-1 to TRBJ1-1, with TRBD1 matching over 7 bases. The junction had 16 bases not matched to a gene; V was cut back by 5 bases and J by 7 bases. The germline V gene has CDR1 MNHNS and CDR2 SASEGT. The CDR3 is 16 amino acids. This chain's CDR3 is CASSKGTAGGLGEAFF. DNA for the CDR3: TGTGCCAGCAGTAAAGGGACAGCTGGGGGCCTTGGTGAAGCTTTCTTT.

V is TRBV18 and J is TRBJ2-7, with a possible D match to TRBD1 (5 bases). The V gene's germline CDR1 is KGHSH and CDR2 LQKENI. CDR3 length: 13 residues. The V and J ends lost 3 bases and 5 bases respectively, with 11 bases between them. For the CDR3, the DNA is TGTGCCAGCTCACCCGCAGGGAACCACGAGCAGTACTTC. The encoded protein is CASSPAGNHEQYF.

The J gene is TRBJ2-5, the V gene TRBV5-1, with D maybe TRBD1 (5 bases). Germline lookup yields CDR1 SGHRS and CDR2 YFSETQ. Trimming removed 4 bases at V and 4 bases at J, with 17 bases between. The CDR3 loop spans 15 amino acids. As DNA, the CDR3 is TGCGCCAGCAGCCTCCGACAGCATAGAGGAGAGACCCAGTACTTC. This codes for CASSLRQHRGETQYF.

J is TRBJ2-2 and V is TRBV9; D not certain. This CDR3 has 17 amino acids. The germline CDR1 and CDR2 sequences are SGDLS and YYNGEE. V shed 0 bases and J shed 1 base, with 13 bases lying between them. CDR3 sequence reads: CASSVVGLGRNTGELFF. The CDR3 coding sequence is TGTGCCAGCAGCGTAGTGGGTCTAGGCAGGAACACCGGGGAGCTGTTTTTT.

This clone was observed once. The chain links TRBV6-5 to TRBJ2-1; 7 bases map to TRBD1. This CDR3 comprises 14 residues. With V trimmed by 2 bases and J by 8 bases, 6 bases remained unmatched. Germline V CDR1 and CDR2: MNHEY, SVGAGI. The DNA for the CDR3 is TGTGCCAGCAGTTACAACAGGGGTCGGGATGAGCAGTTCTTC. Translation: CASSYNRGRDEQFF.

The chain carries TRBV7-2 and TRBJ2-2; TRBD2 might be the D (6 bases). This CDR3 is 16 amino acids long. Between the trimmed V and J ends, which lost 5 bases and 2 bases, there was a span of 15 bases. The germline V gene has CDR1 SGHTA and CDR2 FQGNSA. CDR3 nucleotide sequence: TGTGCCAGCAGCCCCGGGAGCGTAAGCAACACCGGGGAGCTGTTTTTT. Its translation is CASSPGSVSNTGELFF.

This chain uses TRBV6-1 with TRBJ2-1; 12 bases line up with TRBD2. The V gene end was trimmed by 6 bases and the J gene end by 6 bases; junction bases not matched to a gene: 0. Germline lookup yields CDR1 MNHNS and CDR2 SASEGT. The CDR3 extends over 13 amino acids. CDR3 bases: TGTGCCAGCAGGACTAGCGGGGGCAATGAGCAGTTCTTC. Residues: CASRTSGGNEQFF.

The J gene is TRBJ2-1, the V gene TRBV29-1, with D unclear. Trimming cost V 3 bases and J 5 bases, with 8 bases left between them. This CDR3 spans 12 amino acids. CDR1 SQVTM and CDR2 ANQGSEA come from the germline V gene. CDR3 sequence: CSVDFDDNEQFF. In DNA, the CDR3 is TGCAGCGTTGATTTCGATGACAATGAGCAGTTCTTC.

V gene TRBV5-4 combines with J gene TRBJ2-3, with a possible D match to TRBD2 (7 bases). This CDR3 region has 16 residues. The ends were cut back, 9 bases at V and 0 bases at J, with 20 bases in the middle. CDR1 and CDR2 from the germline V gene are SGHNT and YYREEE (reference sequence). The CDR3 nucleotides are TGTGCCATTCCGAGAGGGGGGGGCCCCAGCACAGATACGCAGTATTTT. Translating gives CAIPRGGGPSTDTQYF.

The genes are TRBV28 and TRBJ1-2, with 7 bases aligning to TRBD1. Germline CDR1 and CDR2: MDHEN and SYDVKM. This CDR3 is built from 13 residues. The V and J ends lost 6 bases and 6 bases, in that order; junction bases with no gene match: 7. The CDR3 sequence is CASRRDSIDGYTF. CDR3 in DNA: TGTGCCAGCAGGCGGGACAGCATTGATGGCTACACCTTC.

The chain links TRBV5-1 to TRBJ2-5; TRBD2 matches at 14 bases. Near its end, the DNA agrees better with TRBJ2-7, so the J call may be wrong. Germline assignment: CDR1 SGHRS and CDR2 YFSETQ. This CDR3 region has 16 residues. The CDR3 reads CASSSRLAGGTYEQYF. In DNA form, the CDR3 reads TGCGCCAGCAGCTCCCGACTAGCGGGAGGGACCTACGAGCAGTACTTC.

The chain joins TRBV7-3 to TRBJ2-2, with D uncertain. Trimming removed 2 bases from V and 2 bases from J, with 6 bases in between. The CDR3 has 14 residues. Looked up from germline, CDR1 is SGHTA and CDR2 is FQGTGA. CDR3 nucleotide sequence: TGTGCCAGCAGCTTAGACGGAAACACCGGGGAGCTGTTTTTT. Translated: CASSLDGNTGELFF.

The rearrangement uses TRBV19 and TRBJ2-6; D is unresolved. Trimming took 5 bases from V and 0 from J, leaving 20 bases between them. CDR3 size: 19 residues. Germline loops: CDR1 LNHDA, CDR2 SQIVND (reference sequence). The CDR3 reads CASSGSPITIRSGANVLTF. The CDR3 region has the DNA TGTGCCAGTAGTGGGTCGCCAATAACGATCCGCTCTGGGGCCAACGTCCTGACTTTC.

The CDR3 region has the DNA TGTGCCAGCAGCCCCGATGTCTTCGGGGAGCTGTTTTTT. Translating it yields CASSPDVFGELFF. The V and J genes are TRBV5-4 and TRBJ2-2, with no clear D. The germline V gene has CDR1 SGHNT and CDR2 YYREEE (reference sequence). There are 13 residues in the CDR3. V lost 4 bases to trimming and J lost 7 bases, with 11 bases between them.

The chain recombines TRBV9 with TRBJ2-3; TRBD2 aligns across 11 bases. The CDR3 has 18 amino acids. Germline CDR1 and CDR2: SGDLS and YYNGEE. Losses at the gene ends were 3 bases for V and 0 bases for J; bases not matched to a gene: 9. The DNA of the CDR3 is TGTGCCAGCAGCGCCGACCTCGGGACTAGCGGTAGCACAGATACGCAGTATTTT. This codes for CASSADLGTSGSTDTQYF.

This chain joins TRBV5-1 and TRBJ1-2; TRBD1 agrees at 7 bases. The CDR3 is 13 amino acids. J lost 8 bases, V lost 2 bases, and 6 bases had no gene match. Germline CDR1 reads SGHRS; CDR2 reads YFSETQ. CDR3 loop: CASSFRQGRGYTF. The DNA of the CDR3 is TGCGCCAGCAGCTTTAGACAGGGTCGAGGCTACACCTTC.

The chain carries TRBV5-6 and TRBJ2-5; D is possibly TRBD2 (6 bases). V was pared by 4 bases and J by 6 bases, with 13 bases between. Germline CDR1 SGHDT, CDR2 YYEEEE. This CDR3 contains 13 residues. The CDR3 loop is CASSAVAGKTQYF. CDR3 coding DNA: TGTGCCAGCAGCGCCGTCGCGGGAAAGACCCAGTACTTC. The full variable domain, completed using reference TRBV5-6 and TRBJ2-5, is DAGVTQSPTHLIKTRGQQVTLRCSPKSGHDTVSWYQQALGQGPQFIFQYYEEEERQRGNFPDRFSGHQFPNYSSELNVNALLLGDSALYLCASSAVAGKTQYFGPGTRLLVL.

This chain uses TRBV6-5 with TRBJ2-5, with 7 positions matching TRBD1. Germline V CDR1 and CDR2: MNHEY, SVGAGI. The CDR3 is 16 amino acids. Trimming removed 0 bases from V and 3 bases from J; junction bases left unmatched: 7. The CDR3 here is CASSYSRGTAKETQYF. CDR3 DNA: TGTGCCAGCAGTTACTCTCGAGGGACAGCCAAAGAGACCCAGTACTTC.

The chain has TRBV5-1 and TRBJ1-5; a possible D gene is TRBD1 (6 bases). The ends were cut back, 0 bases at V and 9 bases at J, with 13 bases in the middle. Germline lookup yields CDR1 SGHRS and CDR2 YFSETQ. CDR3 length: 14 residues. The CDR3 is CASSLVGGLPPQHF. The CDR3 nucleotides are TGCGCCAGCAGCTTGGTAGGGGGGTTACCGCCCCAGCATTTT.